The subject of this entry is one T cell receptor (beta chain). This record belongs to a study of shared clonotypes between healthy human individuals. Per the original methods: ImmunoSEQ only sent back junction sequences with no quality scores, so filtering was done differently. Method: immunoSEQ multiplex PCR; TCRdb's copy keeps in-frame clones and lacks some. The V and J calls and the clone size are those of that table, but D and trimming were determined from the DNA. The sample holds a few million clones, approximately 93% seen once. CDR1 is MDHEN, CDR2 SYDVKM, per germline. V was pared by 4 bases and J by 7 bases, with 9 bases of the junction left unmatched. There are 15 residues in the CDR3.

This receptor was identified in a man aged 18 to 35 in good health. Some clones in this sample may be carry-over from other donors' samples. V and J are TRBV28 and TRBJ1-5; 8 nucleotides line up with TRBD1. The sequenced sample consisted of naive CD4+ T cells from PBMCs. The subset denotes: CD45RA+ positively selected. The CDR3 loop reads CASSYDRGSVQPQHF. The CDR3 coding sequence is TGTGCCAGCAGTTACGACAGGGGATCGGTGCAGCCCCAGCATTTT.